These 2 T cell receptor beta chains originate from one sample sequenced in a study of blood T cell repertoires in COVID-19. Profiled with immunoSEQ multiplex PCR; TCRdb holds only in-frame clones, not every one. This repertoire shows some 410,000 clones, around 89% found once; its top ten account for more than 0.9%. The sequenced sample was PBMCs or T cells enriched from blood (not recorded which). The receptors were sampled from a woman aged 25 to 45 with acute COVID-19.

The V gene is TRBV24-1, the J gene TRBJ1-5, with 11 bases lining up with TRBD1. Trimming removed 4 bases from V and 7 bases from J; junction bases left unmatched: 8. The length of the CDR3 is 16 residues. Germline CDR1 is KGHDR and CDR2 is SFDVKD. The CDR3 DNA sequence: TGTGCCACCAGTGAGGGGGGACAGGGGGACGGACAGCCCCAGCATTTT. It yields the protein CATSEGGQGDGQPQHF.

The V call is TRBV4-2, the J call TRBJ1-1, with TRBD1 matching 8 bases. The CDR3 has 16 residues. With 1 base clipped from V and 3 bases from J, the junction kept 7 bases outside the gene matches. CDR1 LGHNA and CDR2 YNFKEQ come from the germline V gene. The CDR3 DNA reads TGTGCCAGCAGCCAAGTGCGACAGGGGCAGGACACTGAAGCTTTCTTT. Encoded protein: CASSQVRQGQDTEAFF.